This TCR beta chain comes out of a study of beta chain features in type 1 diabetes. Whole-study context: Sorted cells from all samples, numbering 95 million to 140 million, were examined.

Study observations and caveats: Sequencing of cDNA might inflate the share of cells that strongly express TCR.

The V segment lost 4 bases and the J segment 6 bases; nucleotides outside the gene matches: 10. The germline V gene encodes CDR1 SGHNT and CDR2 YYREEE (reference sequence). The CDR3 runs to 15 residues. The investigators reverse transcribed all of the isolated RNA, so they sequenced expressed TCRB transcripts. Sequenced by immunoSEQ multiplex PCR; TCRdb stores in-frame clones only, minus some. The table lists around 300,000 clones, about 11% of them singletons. As concerns this clone: The antigen remains undetermined.

The sequencing input was naive CD4+ T cells from blood. The sequence was collected from a woman aged 25 to 39 in good health. The J gene is TRBJ2-7, the V gene TRBV5-4, with 10 positions matching TRBD2. CDR3 DNA sequence: TGTGCCAGCAGCCTCGGGCTAGCGGGAGTAAGCGAGCAGTACTTC. It codes for CASSLGLAGVSEQYF. The full variable domain, completed using reference TRBV5-4 and TRBJ2-7, is ETGVTQSPTHLIKTRGQQVTLRCSSQSGHNTVSWYQQALGQGPQFIFQYYREEENGRGNFPPRFSGLQFPNYSSELNVNALELDDSALYLCASSLGLAGVSEQYFGPGTRLTVT.